The clone carrying this T cell receptor (beta chain) was picked up one time. The use of a sample-barcoded 5' primer and a J-beta primer mix characterized a second PCR of roughly 6 to 11 cycles. TCRdb used MiXCR to reprocess the 5' RACE reads, holding one entry per CDR3 protein. The sample gives about 730,000 distinct CDR3 sequences, more than 40% of which show up once; 20% is in the top ten. This sample was included in a study of blood T cells in healthy people across ages. The sample comprised blood. The sequence came from a woman aged 55-75 years in good health.

The CDR3 DNA reads as TGTGCCAGCAGCTCCTGGACTAGCTCAACCTACGAGCAGTACTTC. The encoded protein is CASSSWTSSTYEQYF. The rearrangement joins TRBV7-2 to TRBJ2-7, with TRBD2 matching 8 bases. Per the germline V gene, CDR1 is SGHTA and CDR2 is FQGNSA. V was clipped by 4 bases and J by 2 bases; unmatched bases: 7. This CDR3 has 15 residues.